Listed here are 15 T cell receptor beta chains from one sample, sequenced in a study of vaccination and CD4 T cells after COVID-19 (dated by TCRdb to between 2021 and 2024). These TCRs' antigens remain unknown. Libraries were made using PCR. The sequencer listed for this sample is Illumina iSeq 100. At the Johns Hopkins FTIC core, DNA from the cultured CD4+ T cells underwent TCR sequencing with the Oncomine TCR Beta short-read assay. TCRdb trimmed public reads at Q25 via fastp, called clones via MiXCR and kept in-frame beta chains. A single entry per CDR3 protein holds the most common genes and DNA from its merged rows. This sample comprises 15,000 or so distinct CDR3 sequences, 40% to 55% of them detected only once. The ten largest account for 12% of the sample. What this sample's treatment or condition label stands for: roughly 11-day PBMC culture with coronavirus spike peptide pools or control peptides (ViraFEST assay).

Sequencing input: CD4+ T cells from blood, cultured in vitro. The receptors were sampled from a human donor who had recovered from COVID-19.

This clonotype showed up just a few times. One end of the junction varies from germline; a read error may be responsible. The genes are TRBV7-2 and TRBJ1-2; maybe TRBD1 (6 bases). The germline CDR1 and CDR2 sequences are SGHTA and FQGNSA. This CDR3 region has 14 residues. CDR3 sequence reads: CASSLSGGLYGYTF. The DNA of the CDR3 is TGTGCCAGCAGCTTAAGTGGGGGGCTCTATGGCTATACCTTC.

This clonotype was picked up a small number of times. The V call is TRBV28, the J call TRBJ2-5, with 12 bases matching TRBD2. V dropped 2 bases and J dropped 5; count of bases not matched to a gene: 6. CDR3 length equals 16 residues. Looked up from germline, CDR1 is MDHEN and CDR2 is SYDVKM. The CDR3 coding sequence is TGTGCCAGCAGTTTACCGACTAGCGGGGGAATCGAGACCCAGTACTTC. Amino acid sequence: CASSLPTSGGIETQYF.

The DNA for the CDR3 is TGTGCCAGCAGTTTTACGTGGAGCTCCTACGAGCAGTACTTC. Residues: CASSFTWSSYEQYF. This chain links TRBV28 with TRBJ2-7; D uncertain. The CDR3 runs to 14 residues. Deletions cut 3 bases from V and 0 bases from J, with 9 bases between. CDR1 is MDHEN, CDR2 SYDVKM, per germline.

This clonotype was found a few times. The chain employs TRBV19 and TRBJ2-7; D unclear. V was cut by 5 bases and J by 0 bases, with 11 bases left in between. The CDR3 runs 14 residues. Germline CDR1 is LNHDA and CDR2 is SQIVND (reference sequence). DNA of the CDR3: TGTGCCAGTAGTCCAATGACGGACTCCTACGAGCAGTACTTC. As protein: CASSPMTDSYEQYF.

Only a few counts were recorded for this clonotype. The rearrangement uses TRBV7-2 and TRBJ1-2, with D possibly TRBD1 on 5 matching bases. V lost 5 bases to trimming and J lost 0 bases, with 13 bases between them. This CDR3 comprises 15 residues. Per germline, CDR1 SGHTA and CDR2 FQGNSA. CDR3 residues: CASSIRQRANYGYTF. The CDR3 DNA follows: TGTGCCAGCAGCATACGACAGAGAGCTAACTATGGCTACACCTTC.

This clonotype was seen only once. The J gene is TRBJ2-5, the V gene TRBV6-1; D possibly corresponds to TRBD2 (5 bases). V lost 11 bases, J lost 5 bases, and 9 bases lay in between. CDR1 and CDR2 from the germline V gene are MNHNS and SASEGT. The CDR3 totals 10 residues. This CDR3 reads CAGGWETQYF. Here the CDR3 DNA reads TGTGCCGGAGGCTGGGAGACCCAGTACTTC.

The chain uses TRBV27 and TRBJ2-7; D is undetermined. The germline CDR1 and CDR2 sequences are MNHEY and SMNVEV (reference sequence). This CDR3 contains 13 residues. V lost 5 bases and J lost 0, with 8 bases in between. CDR3 DNA: TGTGCCAGCAGTCCCTACCCCTCCTACGAGCAGTACTTC. The encoded protein is CASSPYPSYEQYF.

This clonotype has only a few counts. The chain recombines TRBV7-8 with TRBJ2-7, with TRBD2 matching 7 bases. The germline CDR1 and CDR2 sequences are SGHVS and FQNEAQ. The V segment lost 1 base and the J segment 4 bases; nucleotides outside the gene matches: 7. The CDR3 has 15 amino acids. The CDR3 DNA reads as TGTGCCAGCAGCTTAGACGGGCCTAGCGGATACGAGCAGTACTTC. It is translated as CASSLDGPSGYEQYF.

This clonotype turned up a few times. The gene calls are TRBV11-3 and TRBJ1-2; 9 positions agree with TRBD1. CDR3 length equals 16 residues. The V gene end was trimmed by 1 base and the J gene end by 0 bases; junction bases not matched to a gene: 3. Germline V CDR1 and CDR2: SGHNT, YENEEA. Here the CDR3 reads CASSLATGGSNYGYTF. CDR3 nucleotides: TGTGCCAGCAGCTTAGCGACAGGGGGTTCTAACTATGGCTACACCTTC. Full variable domain (remainder filled in from reference TRBV11-3 and TRBJ1-2): EAGVVQSPRYKIIEKKQPVAFWCNPISGHNTLYWYLQNLGQGPELLIRYENEEAVDDSQLPKDRFSAERLKGVDSTLKIQPAELGDSAVYLCASSLATGGSNYGYTFGSGTRLTVV.

The CDR3 nucleotides are TGTGCCAGCAGCTTAGCTTTAGCGACAGGTCTGAATACGCAGTATTTT. Translating gives CASSLALATGLNTQYF. J is TRBJ2-3 and V is TRBV7-9; TRBD1 is a possible D gene (6 bases). V was shortened by 0 bases and J by 7 bases, with 17 bases between the two germline ends. Germline V gives CDR1 SEHNR, CDR2 FQNEAQ (reference sequence). This CDR3 contains 16 residues.

This chain connects TRBV20-1 to TRBJ2-5; 13 bases are a match to TRBD2. The CDR3 covers 14 residues. With 5 bases clipped from V and 4 bases from J, the junction kept 4 bases outside the gene matches. Germline V gene sequence: CDR1 DFQATT, CDR2 SNEGSKA (reference sequence). CDR3 sequence: CSAPLAGGRETQYF. CDR3 nucleotides: TGCAGTGCTCCACTAGCGGGGGGGCGAGAGACCCAGTACTTC.

This clonotype came up a few times. The chain employs TRBV7-8 and TRBJ2-7; D may correspond to TRBD1 or TRBD2 (5 bases each). The CDR3 spans 15 residues. From germline, CDR1 is SGHVS and CDR2 FQNEAQ. V lost 7 bases, J lost 3 bases, and 19 bases lay in between. For the CDR3, the DNA is TGTGCCAGCACCTCCTTCGGCAGGGACGTCTACGAGCAGTACTTC. This gives the protein CASTSFGRDVYEQYF.

The sample holds a few counts of this clonotype. The gene calls are TRBV27 and TRBJ1-2; D may be TRBD1 (5 bases). The CDR3 is 13 residues long. Germline CDR1 MNHEY, CDR2 SMNVEV (reference sequence). V lost 6 bases, J lost 5 bases, and 13 bases lay in between. CDR3 nucleotide sequence: TGTGCCAGCAGCCCTACAGGTTCATATGGCTACACCTTC. The encoded protein is CASSPTGSYGYTF.

Only a few counts were recorded for this clonotype. The chain uses TRBV20-1 and TRBJ1-1, with D unresolved. CDR1 DFQATT and CDR2 SNEGSKA come from the germline V gene (reference sequence). V was cut by 4 bases and J by 1 base, with 7 bases left in between. This CDR3 comprises 12 residues. This chain's CDR3 is CSAKIGNTEAFF. In DNA, the CDR3 is TGCAGTGCTAAAATAGGGAACACTGAAGCTTTCTTT.

V and J are TRBV10-3 and TRBJ2-6, with D maybe TRBD2 (6 bases). V was pared by 0 bases and J by 0 bases, with 9 bases between. This CDR3 spans 17 amino acids. Germline CDR1 and CDR2: ENHRY and SYGVKD. The CDR3 DNA follows: TGTGCCATCAGTGAGTCTAGCGGTGCCTCTGGGGCCAACGTCCTGACTTTC. Translation: CAISESSGASGANVLTF.